These 30 T cell receptor beta chains were all obtained from the same sample, sequenced in a study of blood T cell repertoires in COVID-19. Clones were read by immunoSEQ multiplex PCR, and TCRdb kept only the in-frame ones, dropping some. The sample carries about 160,000 clones, over 80% recorded once. The sample taken for sequencing was peripheral blood. These receptor sequences come from an elderly man with acute or convalescent COVID-19.

This clone was recorded only once. J is TRBJ2-1 and V is TRBV9; maybe TRBD2 (6 bases). The CDR3 consists of 13 residues. Trimming cost V 4 bases and J 7 bases, with 12 bases left between them. Germline-derived CDR1 and CDR2 are SGDLS and YYNGEE. This CDR3 is CASSIGSENEQFF. CDR3 bases: TGTGCCAGCAGCATCGGGAGTGAAAATGAGCAGTTCTTC.

The rearrangement links TRBV5-4 to TRBJ1-6; 7 bases agree with TRBD1. Germline CDR1 SGHNT, CDR2 YYREEE (reference sequence). Unmatched junction bases numbered 2, after V lost 0 bases and J lost 8 bases. The length of the CDR3 is 14 residues. CDR3 nucleotide sequence: TGTGCCAGCAGCTTGGCTCAGGGGGATTCACCCCTCCACTTT. Translating it yields CASSLAQGDSPLHF.

A single count supports this clone. This sequence joins TRBV29-1 and TRBJ2-4; TRBD2 aligns across 8 bases. V gave up 8 bases and J gave up 6 bases; unmatched junction bases: 9. This CDR3 is 13 amino acids long. From germline, CDR1 is SQVTM and CDR2 ANQGSEA. CDR3 protein: CSHRGLAGNIQYF. CDR3 nucleotides: TGCAGCCATAGAGGACTAGCAGGAAACATTCAGTACTTC.

V gene TRBV18 combines with J gene TRBJ1-4; D might be TRBD1 (6 bases). Trimming stripped 1 base from V and 6 bases from J, with 12 bases between. The CDR3 has 15 amino acids. Germline V gene sequence: CDR1 KGHSH, CDR2 LQKENI. The CDR3 DNA reads TGTGCCAGCTCACCACGTCAAGGGACATATGAAAAACTGTTTTTT. Its translation: CASSPRQGTYEKLFF.

The V call is TRBV7-9, the J call TRBJ1-6; the D gene is possibly TRBD1 (6 bases). The V end lost 5 bases, the J end lost 5 bases, and 13 bases lay between the germline ends. The CDR3 has 15 residues. The germline gives CDR1 SEHNR, CDR2 FQNEAQ (reference sequence). CDR3 amino acids: CASSPQGINNSPLHF. The CDR3 coding sequence is TGTGCCAGCAGCCCACAGGGAATAAATAATTCACCCCTCCACTTT.

This clone has just one count. The V gene is TRBV20-1, the J gene TRBJ2-3; TRBD2 matches 14 bases. Germline loops: CDR1 DFQATT, CDR2 SNEGSKA (reference sequence). This CDR3 contains 15 residues. The V segment lost 3 bases and the J segment 4 bases; nucleotides outside the gene matches: 3. The CDR3 spells CSASGTSGGSDTQYF. The CDR3 DNA sequence: TGCAGTGCTAGTGGGACTAGCGGGGGTTCAGATACGCAGTATTTT.

The chain has TRBV19 and TRBJ1-2; 7 bases are a match to TRBD1. CDR3 length: 14 residues. J gave up 8 bases and V 9 bases, and 15 bases lay outside the gene matches. Per the germline V gene, CDR1 is LNHDA and CDR2 is SQIVND (reference sequence). The CDR3 bases are TGTGCCAGACCGGGAATACGACAGGGTGGGGGCTACACCTTC. Residues: CARPGIRQGGGYTF.

The chain carries TRBV7-9 and TRBJ2-5; 11 bases line up with TRBD2. CDR3 length: 19 residues. The V gene's germline CDR1 is SEHNR and CDR2 FQNEAQ (reference sequence). J was trimmed by 5 bases and V by 2 bases; bases with no gene match: 16. The DNA of the CDR3 is TGTGCCAGCAGCTTACGCGAAAGACTAGCGGGATCTGGCTACGAGACCCAGTACTTC. Residues: CASSLRERLAGSGYETQYF.

In its sample, this clone was seen a few times. The rearrangement links TRBV19 to TRBJ1-1, with D possibly being TRBD1 (6 bases). Germline-derived CDR1 and CDR2 are LNHDA and SQIVND (reference sequence). Trimming cost V 9 bases and J 1 base, with 15 bases left between them. The CDR3 is made up of 14 amino acids. Here the CDR3 DNA reads TGTGCCAGCGCTACAGGGCGCGGGAACACTGAAGCTTTCTTT. Its protein is CASATGRGNTEAFF.

In its sample, this clone was seen a few times. The gene calls are TRBV7-8 and TRBJ2-2; 12 nucleotides align to TRBD1. V shed 5 bases and J 5 bases; nucleotides not matched to a gene: 6. The CDR3 contains 16 residues. The germline V gene encodes CDR1 SGHVS and CDR2 FQNEAQ. The CDR3 spells CASSLRDRGRTGELFF. The CDR3 coding sequence is TGTGCCAGCAGCCTCCGGGACAGGGGGCGGACCGGGGAGCTGTTTTTT.

This clone turned up a few times. The V and J genes are TRBV5-1 and TRBJ2-1; maybe TRBD2 (6 bases). This CDR3 has 18 amino acids. The V end lost 4 bases, the J end lost 0 bases, and 20 bases lay between the germline ends. Germline values: CDR1 SGHRS, CDR2 YFSETQ. CDR3 protein: CASSVGDASVPSYNEQFF. The CDR3 nucleotides read TGCGCCAGCAGCGTGGGCGATGCTAGCGTCCCCTCCTACAATGAGCAGTTCTTC.

V and J are TRBV18 and TRBJ1-3; no clear D. V dropped 6 bases and J dropped 4 bases, with 16 bases sitting between them. Germline lookup yields CDR1 KGHSH and CDR2 LQKENI. The CDR3 sequence is 15 residues long. CDR3 sequence: CASSPGADGGNTIYF. The CDR3 DNA follows: TGTGCCAGCTCCCCCGGCGCGGATGGCGGAAACACCATATATTTT.

This chain connects TRBV7-2 to TRBJ2-5; D possibly corresponds to TRBD1 (6 bases). Per germline, CDR1 SGHTA and CDR2 FQGNSA. The V gene lost 1 base and the J gene lost 0 bases, with 15 bases spanning the gap. CDR3 length equals 17 residues. This chain's CDR3 is CASSLGWSRDNQETQYF. Written as DNA, the CDR3 is TGTGCCAGCAGCTTAGGTTGGTCACGGGACAACCAAGAGACCCAGTACTTC.

The V gene is TRBV19, the J gene TRBJ1-3; D gene uncertain. Trimming removed 3 bases at V and 0 bases at J, with 12 bases between. Germline CDR1 and CDR2: LNHDA and SQIVND (reference sequence). The CDR3 sequence is 16 residues long. The CDR3 DNA follows: TGTGCCAGTAGTATCCCCCTCCTGAGCTCTGGAAACACCATATATTTT. Translating it yields CASSIPLLSSGNTIYF.

The chain has TRBV6-5 and TRBJ2-7; 9 nucleotides line up with TRBD1. This CDR3 is built from 14 residues. The V and J ends lost 2 bases and 5 bases, in that order; junction bases with no gene match: 4. Germline CDR1 and CDR2: MNHEY and SVGAGI. CDR3 region: CASSYAGQGHEQYF. The CDR3 region has the DNA TGTGCCAGCAGTTACGCGGGACAGGGACACGAGCAGTACTTC.

The J gene is TRBJ2-7, the V gene TRBV6-2 or TRBV6-3, with 7 bases aligning to TRBD1. V dropped 6 bases and J dropped 4; count of bases not matched to a gene: 9. Per the germline V gene, CDR1 is MNHEY and CDR2 is SVGEGT. The CDR3 totals 14 residues. The DNA for the CDR3 is TGTGCCAGCAGCAAAACGACAGGGCCGTACGAGCAGTACTTC. Translating gives CASSKTTGPYEQYF.

Worth noting for this clone: Other DNA sequences in the sample encode the same CDR3. The chain recombines TRBV28 with TRBJ1-6, with TRBD1 matching 7 bases. V dropped 6 bases and J dropped 7; count of bases not matched to a gene: 6. Germline values: CDR1 MDHEN, CDR2 SYDVKM. The CDR3 spans 14 residues. The CDR3 here is CASSRPGGNSPLHF. The CDR3 DNA is TGTGCCAGCAGCCGACCAGGGGGGAATTCACCCCTCCACTTT.

This rearrangement joins TRBV11-2 to TRBJ2-1, with 9 bases identical to TRBD1. CDR1 SGHAT and CDR2 FQNNGV come from the germline V gene. This CDR3 spans 15 amino acids. V dropped 5 bases and J dropped 1; count of bases not matched to a gene: 3. The CDR3 loop is CASSRGQGSYNEQFF. The DNA for the CDR3 is TGTGCCAGCAGCCGGGGACAGGGTTCCTACAATGAGCAGTTCTTC.

The chain recombines TRBV6-2 or TRBV6-3 with TRBJ1-2, with 9 bases that match TRBD1. Germline assignment: CDR1 MNHEY and CDR2 SVGEGT. This CDR3 region has 18 residues. V shed 0 bases, J shed 8 bases, and the junction held 16 bases outside the gene matches. For the CDR3, the DNA is TGTGCCAGCAGTTACTCGAAGGTTCGGGACAGGGCCTTTCGAGGCTACACCTTC. This sequence encodes CASSYSKVRDRAFRGYTF.

The rearrangement links TRBV7-6 to TRBJ1-3; TRBD1 might be the D (5 bases). The CDR3 is made up of 15 amino acids. Per germline, CDR1 SGHVS and CDR2 FNYEAQ. The V and J ends lost 5 bases and 5 bases respectively, with 16 bases between them. The CDR3 DNA sequence: TGTGCCAGCAGCCATCCCCTGGGGGGGAGAAACACCATATATTTT. Encoded protein: CASSHPLGGRNTIYF.

V usage is TRBV18 and J usage is TRBJ1-2; perhaps TRBD1 as D (5 bases). The CDR3 covers 13 residues. The germline V and J ends were trimmed by 6 bases and 8 bases, with 16 bases remaining between them. Germline lookup yields CDR1 KGHSH and CDR2 LQKENI. The CDR3 nucleotides are TGTGCCAGCTCTCAAACCGCGGGGGACGGCTACACCTTC. Amino acids: CASSQTAGDGYTF. Drawing the rest from reference TRBV18 and TRBJ1-2, the complete variable domain is NAGVMQNPRHLVRRRGQEARLRCSPMKGHSHVYWYRQLPEEGLKFMVYLQKENIIDESGMPKERFSAEFPKEGPSILRIQQVVRGDSAAYFCASSQTAGDGYTFGSGTRLTVV.

This clone was detected only a few times. This chain connects TRBV2 to TRBJ1-5, with D unclear. Germline assignment: CDR1 SNHLY and CDR2 FYNNEI. V dropped 3 bases and J dropped 5 bases, with 14 bases sitting between them. The CDR3 has 15 residues. CDR3 bases: TGTGCCAGCAGTGAGATGAGCAGACTTGATCAGCCCCAGCATTTT. This codes for CASSEMSRLDQPQHF. The full variable domain, in which reference TRBV2 and TRBJ1-5 provide the parts outside the CDR3, is EPEVTQTPSHQVTQMGQEVILRCVPISNHLYFYWYRQILGQKVEFLVSFYNNEISEKSEIFDDQFSVERPDGSNFTLKIRSTKLEDSAMYFCASSEMSRLDQPQHFGDGTRLSIL.

The sample holds a few counts of this clone. This chain links TRBV10-3 with TRBJ1-4; 7 bases fit TRBD1. Germline CDR1 is ENHRY and CDR2 is SYGVKD. This CDR3 contains 15 residues. The V segment lost 5 bases and the J segment 7 bases; nucleotides outside the gene matches: 10. The CDR3 sequence: CAISSAGTVGEKLFF. As DNA, the CDR3 is TGTGCCATCAGTTCGGCCGGGACAGTCGGTGAAAAACTGTTTTTT.

J is TRBJ2-1 and V is TRBV27; 9 bases are shared with TRBD1. V was pared by 5 bases and J by 6 bases, with 17 bases of the junction left unmatched. Germline V CDR1 and CDR2: MNHEY, SMNVEV (reference sequence). The CDR3 length is 18 residues. The CDR3 bases are TGTGCCAGCAGTCCTTTAGGATTTTCACAGGGGGCTGTCAATGAGCAGTTCTTC. Its translation: CASSPLGFSQGAVNEQFF.

The chain is built from TRBV2 and TRBJ2-6; tentatively, D is TRBD1 (6 bases). The CDR3 contains 15 residues. The germline CDR1 and CDR2 sequences are SNHLY and FYNNEI. V was clipped by 3 bases and J by 2 bases, with 8 bases between them. The CDR3 sequence is CASSDQGTGANVLTF. The CDR3 DNA reads as TGTGCCAGCAGTGACCAGGGGACTGGGGCCAACGTCCTGACTTTC.

The chain combines TRBV7-9 with TRBJ1-4; 7 bases map to TRBD1. V lost 5 bases, J lost 7 bases, and 7 bases stayed unmatched. Germline CDR1 is SEHNR and CDR2 is FQNEAQ (reference sequence). This CDR3 has 14 residues. The chain's CDR3 is CASSAGTVGEKLFF. The CDR3 nucleotides read TGTGCCAGCAGCGCCGGGACAGTAGGTGAAAAACTGTTTTTT.

This clone has only one observation. This chain uses TRBV7-2 with TRBJ2-7; 9 bases are shared with TRBD1. The CDR3 runs to 14 residues. Germline loops: CDR1 SGHTA, CDR2 FQGNSA. The junction had 10 bases not matched to a gene; V was cut back by 5 bases and J by 8 bases. The DNA of the CDR3 is TGTGCCAGCAGCCCAACCGGGACAGGGACTCAGCAGTACTTC. Protein product: CASSPTGTGTQQYF. Looking up the rest from reference TRBV7-2 and TRBJ2-7 gives the full variable domain: GAGVSQSPSNKVTEKGKDVELRCDPISGHTALYWYRQSLGQGLEFLIYFQGNSAPDKSGLPSDRFSAERTGGSVSTLTIQRTQQEDSAVYLCASSPTGTGTQQYFGPGTRLTVT.

J is TRBJ1-2 and V is TRBV24-1, with 10 bases matching TRBD1. From germline, CDR1 is KGHDR and CDR2 SFDVKD. The junction had 11 bases not matched to a gene; V was cut back by 6 bases and J by 2 bases. CDR3 length equals 17 residues. CDR3 amino acids: CATSSQPGQGSNYGYTF. CDR3 DNA sequence: TGTGCCACCAGTAGTCAACCGGGACAGGGGTCGAACTATGGCTACACCTTC.

The genes are TRBV19 and TRBJ2-7, with D hard to call. This CDR3 has 14 residues. Germline CDR1 LNHDA, CDR2 SQIVND (reference sequence). Trimming left V 4 bases short and J 0 bases short, with 10 bases between. The chain's CDR3 is CASSTTVSSYEQYF. CDR3 nucleotides: TGTGCCAGTAGTACCACGGTTAGCTCCTACGAGCAGTACTTC.

With regard to this clone: Other DNA sequences of this sample code for an identical CDR3. The chain recombines TRBV29-1 with TRBJ1-1; D unclear. V was trimmed by 0 bases and J by 1 base, leaving 9 bases between them. Germline values: CDR1 SQVTM, CDR2 ANQGSEA. This CDR3 has 14 residues. CDR3 amino acids: CSVEEGTGNTEAFF. Here the CDR3 DNA reads TGCAGCGTTGAAGAAGGAACGGGGAACACTGAAGCTTTCTTT.